These T cell receptor beta chains were read from a single sample in a study of CD8+CD57+ T cells in acquired aplastic anemia. TCRdb used MiXCR to reprocess the reads, holding one entry per CDR3 protein. The data show roughly 58,000 distinct CDR3 sequences, with about 54% seen just once and less than 2.5% held by the top ten. Sequenced material: sorted CD4+, CD8+, or CD8+CD57+ T cells (not recorded which) from PBMCs. The receptors originated from a human donor in good health, serving as a control. Both conserved end residues are part of each CDR3.

j_call | v_call | cdr3_aa
TRBJ2-7 | TRBV2 | CASAPAEQSLTTYEQYF
TRBJ1-1 | TRBV19 | CASNSGGRNTEASF
TRBJ2-7 | TRBV15 | CATSRGQGIRYEQYF
TRBJ2-1 | TRBV20-1 | CSARPRERRVGYNEQFF
TRBJ2-7 | TRBV2 | CASFGYEQYF
TRBJ2-1 | TRBV6-1 | CASSPGTSGRKEQFF
TRBJ2-1 | TRBV19 | CASSGGYNEQFF
TRBJ2-7 | TRBV6-1 | CASSPHGQTYEQYF
TRBJ1-3 | TRBV4-1 | CASSPLGTGNTIYF
TRBJ2-1 | TRBV6-5 | CASSYRQGRGGEQFF
TRBJ2-5 | TRBV6-5 | CASSYSGRGHEGTQYF
TRBJ1-5 | TRBV19 | CASSTTGGNQPQHF
TRBJ1-5 | TRBV25-1 | CASSEPPGGTPDQPQHF
TRBJ1-5 | TRBV10-3 | CAISESTGARPQHF
TRBJ2-7 | TRBV27 | CASGSRGQTYEQYF
TRBJ1-4 | TRBV6-2/TRBV6-3 | CASSYRTGRVEEKLFF
TRBJ1-1 | TRBV5-1 | CASSMGQGNTEAFF
TRBJ1-4 | TRBV10-2 | CASSEGQGRFGEKLFF
TRBJ2-5 | TRBV20-1 | CSARQTGAEETQYF
TRBJ1-6 | TRBV30 | CAWSPTVRGSSPLHF
TRBJ2-3 | TRBV27 | CASNPSGRATDTQYF
TRBJ1-2 | TRBV19 | CASRGSYGYTF
TRBJ2-1 | TRBV25-1 | CASSRLAGVLNEQFF
TRBJ2-3 | TRBV11-2 | CASSPPVPGTGTDTQYF
TRBJ1-1 | TRBV19 | CASSIARGGNTEAFF
TRBJ2-1 | TRBV11-2 | CASSLGTSGYNEQFF
TRBJ2-7 | TRBV15 | CATSLKGGYEQYF
TRBJ2-1 | TRBV20-1 | CSAVSGAWDEQFF
TRBJ1-2 | TRBV2 | CASRSLDRANGYTF
TRBJ2-1 | TRBV19 | CASRRGRSSYNEQFF
TRBJ1-6 | TRBV2 | CASSEALGPLHF
TRBJ2-7 | TRBV29-1 | CSVEGLAGLHYEQYF
TRBJ1-1 | TRBV7-3 | CASTHTPGTEAFF
TRBJ1-2 | TRBV10-3 | CAIQQTESGYTF
TRBJ1-2 | TRBV6-4 | CASSDSVAFRVAIFLCANYGYTF
TRBJ1-2 | TRBV10-3 | CAISVVGNDGYTF
TRBJ2-7 | TRBV25-1 | CASRGTGTGLYEQYF
TRBJ1-4 | TRBV12-3/TRBV12-4 | CASSAATGTGLGEKLFF
TRBJ2-7 | TRBV15 | CATSRDKGQYF
TRBJ1-1 | TRBV11-3 | CASSLDGVGAEAFF
TRBJ2-7 | TRBV7-9 | CASSFGLAGYEQYF
TRBJ1-4 | TRBV6-1 | CASTNRDSQKLFF
TRBJ1-6 | TRBV2 | CSSHHYNSPLHF
TRBJ1-3 | TRBV25-1 | CASSQVMVGNTIYF
TRBJ1-5 | TRBV2 | CASRTGTSNQPQHF
TRBJ1-1 | TRBV4-1 | CASSPLPGGEAFF
TRBJ1-1 | TRBV9 | CASSFDVNTEAFF
TRBJ1-5 | TRBV19 | CASSTGQGYQPQHF
TRBJ1-2 | TRBV2 | CASRDDRAGGYTF
TRBJ2-3 | TRBV5-5 | CASSATGGRTDTQYF
TRBJ2-1 | TRBV28 | CASASGRASSYNEQFF